The 23 T cell receptor beta chains reported below all come from one sample, sequenced in a study of blood T cell repertoires in COVID-19. The data were produced by immunoSEQ multiplex PCR, yet TCRdb's version contains in-frame clones alone and is incomplete. The profile covers some 170,000 clones, with roughly 89% appearing a single time and 1.6% taken by the ten largest. Source material: peripheral blood. These receptors all stem from a woman between 50 and 59 years old with acute or convalescent COVID-19.

J is TRBJ1-2 and V is TRBV28, with D possibly matching TRBD1 (5 bases). This CDR3 has 12 amino acids. V was shortened by 6 bases and J by 8 bases, with 13 bases between the two germline ends. CDR1 is MDHEN and CDR2 is SYDVKM in the germline V gene. The DNA of the CDR3 is TGTGCCAGCAGAACGGGGGTTGGGGGCTACACCTTC. It specifies CASRTGVGGYTF.

The chain has TRBV10-2 and TRBJ1-1; D gene ambiguous. The germline V gene has CDR1 WSHSY and CDR2 SAAADI. This CDR3 comprises 13 residues. V shed 7 bases and J shed 10 bases, with 19 bases lying between them. CDR3 coding DNA: TGCGCCAGCACCTTTCATAGGGAGGACGGAGCTTTCTTT. Residues: CASTFHREDGAFF.

This clone was seen a handful of times. The chain joins TRBV18 to TRBJ1-1, with D possibly being TRBD1 (5 bases). Germline CDR1 and CDR2: KGHSH and LQKENI. V shed 6 bases and J shed 6 bases, with 11 bases lying between them. This CDR3 comprises 12 residues. CDR3 in DNA: TGTGCCAGCTCGACAGCCGGAGCTGAAGCTTTCTTT. Translated, it gives CASSTAGAEAFF.

This chain connects TRBV7-2 to TRBJ1-2; TRBD1 matches 9 bases. The CDR3 contains 14 residues. The germline V gene has CDR1 SGHTA and CDR2 FQGNSA. V dropped 6 bases and J dropped 3; count of bases not matched to a gene: 5. This CDR3 is CASSLTGGDYGYTF. The CDR3 region has the DNA TGTGCCAGCAGTCTTACAGGGGGCGACTATGGCTACACCTTC.

This chain links TRBV18 with TRBJ2-5; 8 positions match TRBD2. This CDR3 contains 18 residues. The V and J ends lost 6 bases and 2 bases, in that order; junction bases with no gene match: 17. CDR1 is KGHSH, CDR2 LQKENI, per germline. The CDR3 is CASSKVPTSGGLQETQYF. CDR3 nucleotide sequence: TGTGCCAGCTCTAAAGTCCCTACTAGCGGAGGATTACAAGAGACCCAGTACTTC.

The chain is built from TRBV24-1 and TRBJ2-7; D is perhaps TRBD2 (6 bases). The CDR3 extends over 14 amino acids. Germline CDR1 and CDR2: KGHDR and SFDVKD. With 5 bases removed from V and 0 bases from J, the gap between germline ends came to 10 bases. Here the CDR3 reads CATSGGDASYEQYF. CDR3 DNA sequence: TGTGCCACCAGTGGGGGGGACGCCTCCTACGAGCAGTACTTC.

This sequence joins TRBV6-2 or TRBV6-3 and TRBJ1-1, with a weak D call TRBD1 (5 bases). The CDR3 loop spans 14 amino acids. The ends were cut back, 6 bases at V and 6 bases at J, with 17 bases in the middle. Germline CDR1 is MNHEY and CDR2 is SVGEGT. The CDR3: CASSLAGTSPEAFF. Here the CDR3 DNA reads TGTGCCAGCAGCTTGGCAGGGACTTCTCCTGAAGCTTTCTTT.

The chain has TRBV27 and TRBJ2-2, with TRBD2 matching 12 bases. Germline loops: CDR1 MNHEY, CDR2 SMNVEV (reference sequence). This CDR3 region has 17 residues. The junction had 8 bases not matched to a gene; V was cut back by 7 bases and J by 2 bases. As DNA, the CDR3 is TGTGCCAGCACACAACTAGCGGGAGGAGGTAACACCGGGGAGCTGTTTTTT. The encoded protein is CASTQLAGGGNTGELFF.

This chain uses TRBV30 with TRBJ1-5; perhaps TRBD1 as D (5 bases). The CDR3 runs 13 residues. Trimming left V 4 bases short and J 3 bases short, with 10 bases between. Germline V gene sequence: CDR1 GTSNPN, CDR2 SVGIG (reference sequence). CDR3 amino acids: CAWNRGDNQPQHF. CDR3 in DNA: TGTGCCTGGAATCGGGGGGACAATCAGCCCCAGCATTTT.

The chain's CDR3 is CASSPGPSGTQYF. The CDR3 DNA is TGTGCCAGCAGTCCGGGCCCGAGCGGGACCCAGTACTTC. The V gene is TRBV6-2 or TRBV6-3, the J gene TRBJ2-5; tentatively, D is TRBD2 (5 bases). V lost 5 bases, J lost 7 bases, and 14 bases lay in between. This CDR3 has 13 residues. The germline CDR1 and CDR2 sequences are MNHEY and SVGEGT.

This chain joins TRBV6-5 and TRBJ2-7; possibly TRBD2 for D (5 bases). V lost 2 bases, J lost 5 bases, and 16 bases lay in between. CDR3 length: 15 amino acids. The V gene's germline CDR1 is MNHEY and CDR2 SVGAGI. The CDR3 nucleotides are TGTGCCAGCAGTTACACGGCTATCCCCGGGGACGAGCAGTACTTC. It translates to CASSYTAIPGDEQYF.

The chain carries TRBV5-1 and TRBJ2-4; perhaps TRBD1 as D (6 bases). The CDR3 spans 13 residues. V lost 4 bases, J lost 5 bases, and 10 bases lay in between. Per the germline V gene, CDR1 is SGHRS and CDR2 is YFSETQ. In DNA form, the CDR3 reads TGCGCCAGCAGCCCGGACAGAGAAAACATTCAGTACTTC. This sequence encodes CASSPDRENIQYF.

V and J are TRBV7-9 and TRBJ2-7; 8 positions match TRBD2. Losses at the gene ends were 0 bases for V and 5 bases for J; bases not matched to a gene: 6. In germline, CDR1 is SEHNR, CDR2 FQNEAQ (reference sequence). This CDR3 is built from 15 residues. The CDR3 region has the DNA TGTGCCAGCAGCTTAGCTGTTCGGGAGGGGAACGAGCAGTACTTC. Amino acids: CASSLAVREGNEQYF.

J is TRBJ1-6 and V is TRBV20-1; D may be TRBD1 (6 bases). CDR1 and CDR2 (germline): DFQATT, SNEGSKA (reference sequence). V dropped 3 bases and J dropped 9 bases, with 18 bases sitting between them. CDR3 length: 15 amino acids. CDR3 nucleotides: TGCAGTGCTAGTGAATTCCAGGGGAATAGTTCACCCCTCCACTTT. It encodes CSASEFQGNSSPLHF.

The rearrangement uses TRBV2 and TRBJ2-7; maybe TRBD2 (6 bases). The CDR3 loop spans 12 amino acids. Per the germline V gene, CDR1 is SNHLY and CDR2 is FYNNEI. Trimming pared 11 bases from V and 2 bases from J, leaving 13 bases between. The CDR3 DNA is TGTGCCTGGAGGGGTTATACCTACGAGCAGTACTTC. This sequence encodes CAWRGYTYEQYF.

The chain uses TRBV6-5 and TRBJ1-5; D call uncertain. Germline CDR1 MNHEY, CDR2 SVGAGI. The CDR3 consists of 13 residues. V was trimmed by 8 bases and J by 4 bases, leaving 12 bases between them. The CDR3 DNA is TGTGCCAGCCAGGAGGTACGGAATCAGCCCCAGCATTTT. Translated: CASQEVRNQPQHF.

This chain links TRBV2 with TRBJ2-2; no clear D. Germline V gene sequence: CDR1 SNHLY, CDR2 FYNNEI. The CDR3 runs 13 residues. Trimming took 4 bases from V and 4 from J, leaving 7 bases between them. The CDR3 protein is CASSGHSTGELFF. CDR3 DNA: TGTGCCAGCAGTGGACACTCCACCGGGGAGCTGTTTTTT.

This rearrangement joins TRBV12-3 or TRBV12-4 to TRBJ1-5, with 7 bases fitting TRBD1. This CDR3 is built from 13 residues. The junction had 5 bases not matched to a gene; V was cut back by 6 bases and J by 6 bases. CDR3 sequence reads: CASRTGVGQPQHF. The CDR3 region has the DNA TGTGCCAGCAGAACAGGGGTTGGTCAGCCCCAGCATTTT.

The V gene is TRBV5-1, the J gene TRBJ2-2; 9 positions match TRBD2. V was pared by 0 bases and J by 4 bases, with 4 bases of the junction left unmatched. This CDR3 comprises 16 residues. Germline values: CDR1 SGHRS, CDR2 YFSETQ. CDR3 sequence: CASSLAAGGRTGELFF. CDR3 DNA sequence: TGCGCCAGCAGCTTGGCGGCGGGAGGGCGCACCGGGGAGCTGTTTTTT.

The V and J genes are TRBV5-1 and TRBJ1-4; TRBD1 aligns across 9 bases. J gave up 7 bases and V 6 bases, and 7 bases lay outside the gene matches. The CDR3 has 14 amino acids. Per germline, CDR1 SGHRS and CDR2 YFSETQ. CDR3 bases: TGCGCCAGCAAACCGGGACAGGGTCGTGAAAAACTGTTTTTT. As protein: CASKPGQGREKLFF. The complete variable domain, with remaining parts taken from reference TRBV5-1 and TRBJ1-4, reads KAGVTQTPRYLIKTRGQQVTLSCSPISGHRSVSWYQQTPGQGLQFLFEYFSETQRNKGNFPGRFSGRQFSNSRSEMNVSTLELGDSALYLCASKPGQGREKLFFGSGTQLSVL.

The chain couples TRBV2 to TRBJ2-3; tentatively, D is TRBD1 (5 bases). The germline gives CDR1 SNHLY, CDR2 FYNNEI. The V end lost 6 bases, the J end lost 4 bases, and 8 bases lay between the germline ends. There are 12 residues in the CDR3. CDR3 bases: TGTGCCAGCAGCCTAGGGGCAGATACGCAGTATTTT. It codes for CASSLGADTQYF.

This chain joins TRBV6-4 and TRBJ1-2; possibly TRBD1 for D (6 bases). Trimming cost V 6 bases and J 3 bases, with 23 bases left between them. The germline V gene has CDR1 MRHNA and CDR2 SNTAGT. This CDR3 is built from 17 residues. CDR3 in DNA: TGTGCCAGCAGGTTACGGGGAAACAGGGTAGTCGACTATGGCTACACCTTC. Translation gives CASRLRGNRVVDYGYTF.

This chain joins TRBV11-3 and TRBJ1-1; D is unresolved. Trimming left V 3 bases short and J 1 base short, with 6 bases between. Per the germline V gene, CDR1 is SGHNT and CDR2 is YENEEA. The CDR3 has 13 residues. The CDR3 loop reads CASSFQENTEAFF. As DNA, the CDR3 is TGTGCCAGCAGCTTTCAGGAGAACACTGAAGCTTTCTTT.